The 29 T cell receptor beta chains reported below all come from one sample, sequenced in a study of cytomegalovirus exposure and HLA in healthy donors. PCR primers comprised 60 Vbeta and 13 Jbeta primers. The protocol was immunoSEQ multiplex PCR, while the TCRdb copy is restricted to in-frame clones and leaves out a portion. This table holds 150,000 or so clones, 82% found once. Sequencing was performed on PBMCs. The receptors stem from a woman aged 35 to 49 in good health and CMV-seronegative.

J is TRBJ1-2 and V is TRBV6-5; D not resolved. Germline CDR1 reads MNHEY; CDR2 reads SVGAGI. The CDR3 length is 10 residues. The V end lost 10 bases, the J end lost 7 bases, and 10 bases lay between the germline ends. As DNA, the CDR3 is TGTGCCACCCGGGAGGGTGGCTACACCTTC. This encodes CATREGGYTF.

This rearrangement joins TRBV27 to TRBJ1-1, with 10 bases matching TRBD1. After removal of 3 bases from V and 5 bases from J, the junction contained 12 bases not matched to a gene. This CDR3 has 17 residues. Germline V gene lookup returns CDR1 MNHEY and CDR2 SMNVEV (reference sequence). The CDR3 coding sequence is TGTGCCAGCAGTTTTGGGGGACAGGGGAGAGGAAGGACTGAAGCTTTCTTT. Translating gives CASSFGGQGRGRTEAFF.

DNA for the CDR3: TGTGCCGGAGGAGGGGGCGGGGCCCCTGAGCTGTTTTTT. Encoded protein: CAGGGGGAPELFF. The rearrangement uses TRBV28 and TRBJ2-2; perhaps TRBD1 as D (7 bases). The V gene lost 11 bases and the J gene lost 11 bases, with 21 bases spanning the gap. Germline V lookup: CDR1 MDHEN, CDR2 SYDVKM. The CDR3 totals 13 residues.

This chain links TRBV6-5 with TRBJ1-4; no clear D gene. The V and J ends lost 4 bases and 7 bases respectively, with 16 bases between them. Germline lookup yields CDR1 MNHEY and CDR2 SVGAGI. This CDR3 has 15 residues. The CDR3 nucleotides are TGTGCCAGCAGTTCCTTCGGACTCAACGGTGAAAAACTGTTTTTT. It is translated as CASSSFGLNGEKLFF.

The chain employs TRBV27 and TRBJ1-5; D is perhaps TRBD1 (6 bases). This CDR3 region has 14 residues. V was cut by 5 bases and J by 2 bases, with 10 bases left in between. Germline V gives CDR1 MNHEY, CDR2 SMNVEV (reference sequence). CDR3 sequence reads: CASSRQDGNQPQHF. CDR3 DNA sequence: TGTGCCAGCAGTCGACAGGACGGCAATCAGCCCCAGCATTTT.

This chain links TRBV11-2 with TRBJ1-2; perhaps TRBD1 as D (6 bases). The CDR3 covers 14 residues. The germline V and J ends were trimmed by 4 bases and 3 bases, with 12 bases remaining between them. Germline lookup yields CDR1 SGHAT and CDR2 FQNNGV. The CDR3 DNA sequence: TGTGCCAGCAGCTCCCAGGGGAAGGACTATGGCTACACCTTC. Translated: CASSSQGKDYGYTF.

V gene TRBV27 combines with J gene TRBJ1-2; D remains unclear. This CDR3 contains 15 residues. Trimming pared 2 bases from V and 3 bases from J, leaving 13 bases between. The germline V gene has CDR1 MNHEY and CDR2 SMNVEV (reference sequence). CDR3: CASSLIPGGDYGYTF. In DNA form, the CDR3 reads TGTGCCAGCAGTTTAATCCCAGGAGGAGACTATGGCTACACCTTC.

This chain links TRBV13 with TRBJ1-6, with TRBD1 matching 8 bases. The junction had 5 bases not matched to a gene; V was cut back by 5 bases and J by 8 bases. This CDR3 is built from 14 residues. The germline V gene has CDR1 PRHDT and CDR2 FYEKMQ (reference sequence). The CDR3 loop reads CASSPGQGYSPLHF. The CDR3 DNA is TGTGCCAGCAGCCCTGGACAGGGATATTCACCCCTCCACTTT.

J is TRBJ2-5 and V is TRBV11-1; tentatively, D is TRBD2 (6 bases). This CDR3 comprises 15 residues. Germline CDR1 SGHAT, CDR2 FQDESV (reference sequence). V was clipped by 5 bases and J by 5 bases, with 18 bases between them. CDR3 sequence reads: CASSPPRRAGETQYF. The CDR3, as DNA: TGTGCCAGCAGCCCCCCTCGCAGGGCGGGGGAGACCCAGTACTTC.

V and J are TRBV6-1 and TRBJ1-2, with TRBD1 as a possible D gene (5 bases). The CDR3 is 13 residues long. The germline V gene has CDR1 MNHNS and CDR2 SASEGT. Between the trimmed V and J ends, which lost 5 bases and 2 bases, there was a span of 9 bases. CDR3 region: CASSWSGNYGYTF. DNA for the CDR3: TGTGCCAGCAGTTGGTCAGGGAACTATGGCTACACCTTC.

The chain is built from TRBV15 and TRBJ2-7; D is possibly TRBD2 (5 bases). This CDR3 region has 14 residues. V was cut by 4 bases and J by 0 bases, with 10 bases left in between. Germline lookup yields CDR1 LNHNV and CDR2 YYDKDF (reference sequence). Here the CDR3 reads CATSIGGSSYEQYF. CDR3 bases: TGTGCCACCAGCATAGGAGGCTCCTCCTACGAGCAGTACTTC.

This CDR3 reads CAISEWGQGNEQYF. CDR3 coding DNA: TGTGCCATCAGTGAGTGGGGACAGGGAAACGAGCAGTACTTC. V usage is TRBV10-3 and J usage is TRBJ2-7; 9 nucleotides line up with TRBD1. With V trimmed by 1 base and J by 5 bases, 3 bases remained unmatched. The CDR3 consists of 14 residues. Germline lookup yields CDR1 ENHRY and CDR2 SYGVKD.

The chain uses TRBV7-9 and TRBJ2-7, with 10 bases fitting TRBD1. The CDR3 has 16 residues. Trimming cost V 1 base and J 7 bases; bases outside gene matches: 10. The germline gives CDR1 SEHNR, CDR2 FQNEAQ (reference sequence). CDR3 sequence (DNA): TGTGCCAGCAGCTTAGACCCCCCCGGGACAGGGGTTGAGCAGTACTTC. It specifies CASSLDPPGTGVEQYF. Drawing the rest from reference TRBV7-9 and TRBJ2-7, the complete variable domain is DTGVSQNPRHKITKRGQNVTFRCDPISEHNRLYWYRQTLGQGPEFLTYFQNEAQLEKSRLLSDRFSAERPKGSFSTLEIQRTEQGDSAMYLCASSLDPPGTGVEQYFGPGTRLTVT.

V gene TRBV2 combines with J gene TRBJ1-5; D gene ambiguous. The CDR3 loop spans 15 amino acids. Trimming removed 3 bases from V and 0 bases from J, with 9 bases in between. Germline-derived CDR1 and CDR2 are SNHLY and FYNNEI. This chain's CDR3 is CASSEYEISNQPQHF. CDR3 nucleotides: TGTGCCAGCAGTGAGTATGAGATTAGCAATCAGCCCCAGCATTTT.

The chain joins TRBV5-4 to TRBJ2-7; 14 bases map to TRBD2. The CDR3 runs 15 residues. Germline V gene lookup returns CDR1 SGHNT and CDR2 YYREEE (reference sequence). The J segment lost 5 bases and the V segment lost 3 bases, leaving 4 bases of the junction unmatched. CDR3 protein: CASSSGTSGSHEQYF. The CDR3 nucleotides are TGTGCCAGCAGCTCCGGGACTAGCGGGAGCCACGAGCAGTACTTC.

Notes on this clone: One junction end does not reproduce the germline sequence, and a read error may be involved. V gene TRBV5-4 combines with J gene TRBJ2-3; 8 bases map to TRBD1. This CDR3 has 16 residues. CDR1 is SGHNT and CDR2 is YYREEE in the germline V gene (reference sequence). The CDR3 DNA sequence: TGTGCCAGCAGGCCCGGACAGGGTCATAGCACAGATACGCGGTATTTT. The encoded protein is CASRPGQGHSTDTRYF.

The V gene is TRBV11-3, the J gene TRBJ2-1; D unclear. Trimming left V 4 bases short and J 0 bases short, with 10 bases between. Germline values: CDR1 SGHNT, CDR2 YENEEA. The CDR3 is made up of 15 amino acids. The CDR3 nucleotides are TGTGCCAGCAGCTCCTACCTGAGCTCCTACAATGAGCAGTTCTTC. Translated, it gives CASSSYLSSYNEQFF.

On this clone itself: An end of the junction does not agree with germline; a read error may underlie this. V and J are TRBV7-9 and TRBJ1-5; 9 positions agree with TRBD1. The CDR3 loop spans 14 amino acids. Germline V CDR1 and CDR2: SEHNR, FQNEAQ (reference sequence). The CDR3 DNA is TGTTCCAGCAGCTTGGGACAGGGAAATCAGCCCCAGCATTTT. Translated: CSSSLGQGNQPQHF.

The chain links TRBV4-1 to TRBJ2-3, with D perhaps matching TRBD2 (5 bases). V was clipped by 0 bases and J by 10 bases, with 20 bases between them. CDR1 and CDR2 (germline): MGHRA, YSYEKL. This CDR3 region has 16 residues. The CDR3 DNA reads TGCGCCAGCAGCCAAGAATCTAGTATCTTTAAAGCGGCGCAGTATTTT. Its protein product is CASSQESSIFKAAQYF.

The chain uses TRBV6-5 and TRBJ2-5, with D tentatively TRBD2 (6 bases). Trimming took 0 bases from V and 4 from J, leaving 12 bases between them. Germline CDR1 and CDR2: MNHEY and SVGAGI. The CDR3 has 15 residues. The CDR3 DNA reads TGTGCCAGCAGTTACTCTCGGGGGAATGTAGAGACCCAGTACTTC. It translates to CASSYSRGNVETQYF.

This chain connects TRBV18 to TRBJ2-7; 7 bases fit TRBD1. V lost 5 bases, J lost 8 bases, and 9 bases stayed unmatched. The CDR3 spans 13 residues. The germline V gene has CDR1 KGHSH and CDR2 LQKENI. The CDR3 DNA is TGTGCCAGCTCAGAAGGCCGGGACAGCCAGCAGTACTTC. Protein: CASSEGRDSQQYF.

This rearrangement joins TRBV28 to TRBJ2-7, with 14 bases matching TRBD2. The CDR3 loop spans 16 amino acids. V dropped 7 bases and J dropped 4; count of bases not matched to a gene: 9. The germline V gene encodes CDR1 MDHEN and CDR2 SYDVKM. CDR3 amino acids: CASTLGLAGVNYEQYF. Here the CDR3 DNA reads TGTGCCAGCACCTTGGGACTAGCGGGAGTTAATTACGAGCAGTACTTC.

In this sample, this clone turned up once. CDR3 nucleotides: TGCGCCAGCAGCCTAACGAGCTCCTACAATGAGCAGTTCTTC. Encoded protein: CASSLTSSYNEQFF. J is TRBJ2-1 and V is TRBV4-1; D not certain. The CDR3 covers 14 residues. Germline CDR1 and CDR2: MGHRA and YSYEKL. The V end lost 4 bases, the J end lost 0 bases, and 7 bases lay between the germline ends.

The chain links TRBV7-3 to TRBJ2-2; D is unresolved. CDR3 size: 13 residues. CDR1 is SGHTA, CDR2 FQGTGA, per germline. The V end lost 5 bases, the J end lost 8 bases, and 12 bases lay between the germline ends. The CDR3 is CASSPAALGELFF. For the CDR3, the DNA is TGTGCCAGCAGCCCCGCGGCCCTTGGGGAGCTGTTTTTT.

J is TRBJ2-7 and V is TRBV5-6, with TRBD1 matching 8 bases. The trim removed 2 bases at V and 3 bases at J, leaving 1 base unmatched. Germline assignment: CDR1 SGHDT and CDR2 YYEEEE. The CDR3 length is 13 residues. CDR3 sequence reads: CASSFDRGYEQYF. In DNA form, the CDR3 reads TGTGCCAGCAGCTTTGACAGGGGCTACGAGCAGTACTTC. Together with reference TRBV5-6 and TRBJ2-7, the CDR3 gives the full variable domain: DAGVTQSPTHLIKTRGQQVTLRCSPKSGHDTVSWYQQALGQGPQFIFQYYEEEERQRGNFPDRFSGHQFPNYSSELNVNALLLGDSALYLCASSFDRGYEQYFGPGTRLTVT.

This clone showed up just a few times. Written as DNA, the CDR3 is TGTGCCAGCAGCGTAGGCCAGGGGGTATCGGAGCAGTACTTC. Its translation is CASSVGQGVSEQYF. V gene TRBV9 combines with J gene TRBJ2-7, with 7 bases matching TRBD1. The CDR3 contains 14 residues. Losses at the gene ends were 0 bases for V and 7 bases for J; bases not matched to a gene: 7. Germline V gene lookup returns CDR1 SGDLS and CDR2 YYNGEE. The variable domain in full, with the rest retrieved from reference TRBV9 and TRBJ2-7, is DSGVTQTPKHLITATGQRVTLRCSPRSGDLSVYWYQQSLDQGLQFLIQYYNGEERAKGNILERFSAQQFPDLHSELNLSSLELGDSALYFCASSVGQGVSEQYFGPGTRLTVT.

The CDR3 DNA is TGTGCCAGCAGGCCCCCGTTGACAGTGCTGAACACTGAAGCTTTCTTT. Residues: CASRPPLTVLNTEAFF. V usage is TRBV28 and J usage is TRBJ1-1; tentatively, D is TRBD1 (5 bases). Looked up from germline, CDR1 is MDHEN and CDR2 is SYDVKM. Trimming stripped 6 bases from V and 0 bases from J, with 17 bases between. CDR3 length: 16 amino acids.

CDR3 in amino acids: CASSQGTSRTDTQYF. CDR3 in DNA: TGCGCCAGCAGCCAAGGGACATCTCGCACAGATACGCAGTATTTT. The chain joins TRBV4-1 to TRBJ2-3, with D perhaps TRBD1 (5 bases). V lost 1 base, J lost 1 base, and 9 bases lay in between. Per the germline V gene, CDR1 is MGHRA and CDR2 is YSYEKL. The CDR3 is 15 amino acids.

The V gene is TRBV5-1, the J gene TRBJ2-2; no clear D gene. CDR3 length: 15 residues. Germline CDR1 is SGHRS and CDR2 is YFSETQ. Trimming stripped 0 bases from V and 0 bases from J, with 6 bases between. This CDR3 is CASSLDRPNTGELFF. The CDR3 DNA is TGCGCCAGCAGCTTGGACAGACCGAACACCGGGGAGCTGTTTTTT. The full variable domain, rest sourced from reference TRBV5-1 and TRBJ2-2, is KAGVTQTPRYLIKTRGQQVTLSCSPISGHRSVSWYQQTPGQGLQFLFEYFSETQRNKGNFPGRFSGRQFSNSRSEMNVSTLELGDSALYLCASSLDRPNTGELFFGEGSRLTVL.